This TCR beta chain was sequenced in a study of blood T cell repertoires in COVID-19. In the study overall: The United States, Italy and Spain provided the acute and convalescent COVID-19 samples. The analysed material was cDNA or gDNA that came from T cells, B-cell-depleted T cells, or PBMCs.

V was clipped by 3 bases and J by 0 bases, with 10 bases between them. The CDR3 totals 15 residues. CDR1 and CDR2 from the germline V gene are ENHRY and SYGVKD. Sequencing used immunoSEQ multiplex PCR; TCRdb keeps in-frame clones, though not all of them. The sample has approximately 150,000 clones, 80% to 85% seen once. The TCR originated in a man in his 70s who had been exposed to COVID-19. This chain connects TRBV10-3 to TRBJ2-3; possible D gene TRBD1, 6 bases. The sample taken for sequencing was PBMCs or T cells enriched from blood (not recorded which). CDR3 region: CAISEGGRSTDTQYF. The DNA of the CDR3 is TGTGCCATCAGTGAAGGGGGACGTAGCACAGATACGCAGTATTTT.